These 6 T cell receptor beta chains originate from one sample sequenced in a study of T-cell reconstitution after alpha-beta-depleted transplantation in children. Unique molecular identifiers were used in preparing the TCRbeta library. TCRdb fed the PCR reads into MiXCR, producing one record per CDR3 protein. The table lists some 10,000 distinct CDR3 sequences, about 15% of them singletons, with less than 70% in the top ten. Here the sequenced sample was PBMCs, mostly from graft donor cells, taken 60 days after TCRalphabeta/CD19-depleted stem cell transplant. The source is a male patient under 18 who had a stem cell transplant for acute lymphoblastic leukemia, so the T cells may come from the graft donor.

This clonotype was observed many times. The CDR3 DNA reads as TGCGCCAGCAGCCAGGGCTTGGGGGCTGGGGAAGAGACCCAGTACTTC. It encodes CASSQGLGAGEETQYF. The chain links TRBV4-3 to TRBJ2-5; D is possibly TRBD1 (6 bases). Trimming took 3 bases from V and 3 from J, leaving 17 bases between them. CDR1 and CDR2 (germline): LGHNA, YSLEER. CDR3 length: 16 amino acids.

In this sample, this clonotype turned up many times. The rearrangement links TRBV5-1 to TRBJ1-2, with 9 bases identical to TRBD1. The CDR3 has 14 residues. The V segment lost 3 bases and the J segment 7 bases; nucleotides outside the gene matches: 7. CDR1 and CDR2 (germline): SGHRS, YFSETQ. CDR3 loop: CASSSLDRGGGYTF. The CDR3 bases are TGCGCCAGCAGCTCCCTCGACAGGGGGGGTGGCTACACCTTC.

There are many counts of this clonotype. The chain links TRBV29-1 to TRBJ1-2, with D possibly matching TRBD1 (6 bases). V was pared by 8 bases and J by 0 bases, with 10 bases between. This CDR3 has 12 amino acids. Per germline, CDR1 SQVTM and CDR2 ANQGSEA. The CDR3 loop reads CSTWTANYGYTF. DNA for the CDR3: TGCAGCACCTGGACAGCTAACTATGGCTACACCTTC. Based on the CDR3 plus reference TRBV29-1 and TRBJ1-2, the full variable domain is SAVISQKPSRDICQRGTSLTIQCQVDSQVTMMFWYRQQPGQSLTLIATANQGSEATYESGFVIDKFPISRPNLTFSTLTVSNMSPEDSSIYLCSTWTANYGYTFGSGTRLTVV.

By proportion, this clonotype is medium-sized. This sequence joins TRBV6-5 and TRBJ2-7; 11 nucleotides match TRBD2. CDR1 MNHEY and CDR2 SVGAGI come from the germline V gene. The CDR3 sequence is 15 residues long. V shed 6 bases and J 3 bases; nucleotides not matched to a gene: 7. The DNA for the CDR3 is TGTGCCAGCAGGACTAGCGGGGTTAGAGTCTACGAGCAGTACTTC. This encodes CASRTSGVRVYEQYF.

The genes are TRBV18 and TRBJ2-3, with a possible D match to TRBD2 (6 bases). Germline CDR1 reads KGHSH; CDR2 reads LQKENI. With 5 bases removed from V and 5 bases from J, the gap between germline ends came to 20 bases. The CDR3 runs 16 residues. For the CDR3, the DNA is TGTGCCAGCTCAACGGGACTGACGGGAGCAATAGATACGCAGTATTTT. The encoded protein is CASSTGLTGAIDTQYF.

This clonotype was observed at least ten times. The CDR3 spells CASSFYTGHNSPLHF. CDR3 nucleotides: TGTGCCAGCAGCTTCTATACAGGGCATAATTCACCCCTCCACTTT. The V gene is TRBV7-9, the J gene TRBJ1-6; a weak D match, TRBD1 (6 bases). Looked up from germline, CDR1 is SEHNR and CDR2 is FQNEAQ (reference sequence). V lost 3 bases, J lost 5 bases, and 11 bases lay in between. This CDR3 has 15 residues.